The clone carrying this T cell receptor (beta chain) was counted only a few times. What it binds is unknown. Both 60 Vbeta primers and 13 Jbeta primers went into the PCR. Sequenced by immunoSEQ multiplex PCR; TCRdb stores in-frame clones only, minus some. The repertoire holds 150,000 to 200,000 clones, with approximately 83% as singletons. The record originates from a study of cytomegalovirus exposure and HLA in healthy donors. V gave up 4 bases and J gave up 4 bases, with 11 bases separating them. Germline V gives CDR1 SNHLY, CDR2 FYNNEI. This CDR3 region has 14 residues. Study results and caveats: Analyzed later, most CMV-associated TCR beta chains appeared HLA-restricted.

This TCR was recovered from a man aged 18 to 35 in good health and CMV-seropositive. This chain links TRBV2 with TRBJ1-5; D uncertain. Sequenced material: PBMCs. The CDR3 sequence is CASSGATNNQPQHF. In nucleotides, the CDR3 is TGTGCCAGCAGTGGGGCCACGAATAATCAGCCCCAGCATTTT.